The rows below give T cell receptor beta chains drawn from one sample of a study of Graves' ophthalmopathy and Graves' hyperthyroidism. TCRdb called the multiplex PCR reads again in MiXCR, with one record for every CDR3 protein. The sample includes around 660,000 distinct CDR3 sequences, roughly 39% of them seen just once. Sequenced: peripheral blood. These receptors all come from an adult man with Graves' ophthalmopathy. Each CDR3 is given with its conserved first and last residue. Fields, in order: clone size, J gene, D gene, V gene, CDR3 DNA, CDR3 protein. D genes are given only for firm matches. Some rows mark clone size as missing; the rest say once, few, many or name a class of expanded clone.

>.|TRBJ1-5|.|TRBV11-2
TGTGCCAGCTCACCGTGGGGTCAGCCCCAGCATTTT
CASSPWGQPQHF
>.|TRBJ1-4|.|TRBV9
TGTGCCAGCAGCCCAAGGGGCACTAATGAAAAACTGTTTTTT
CASSPRGTNEKLFF
>many|TRBJ2-7|.|TRBV25-1
TGTGCCAGCAGTGAATTTGGAGGCAGCTCCTACGAGCAGTACTTC
CASSEFGGSSYEQYF
>few|TRBJ1-4|TRBD1|TRBV4-1
TGCGCCAGCAGCCAACCACTACAGGGGGCATGGGAAAAACTGTTTTTT
CASSQPLQGAWEKLFF
>few|TRBJ2-5|TRBD2|TRBV5-1
TGCGCCAGCAGCTTGACGACGGGACCCGGGGGGGAGACCCAGTACTTC
CASSLTTGPGGETQYF
>.|TRBJ1-1|.|TRBV20-1
TGCAGTGCTAGGTCGCAGGGTACTGAAGCTTTCTTT
CSARSQGTEAFF
>.|TRBJ2-7|TRBD1|TRBV27
TGTACCAGCAGCCGAGGACAGGGGGCCTACGAGCAGTACTTC
CTSSRGQGAYEQYF
>.|TRBJ2-7|.|TRBV7-2
TGTGCCAGCAGTTACGCCCTTTGGGGAAGCTCCTACGAGCAGTACTTC
CASSYALWGSSYEQYF
>.|TRBJ1-6|.|TRBV6-4
TGTGCCAGCAGTGATGGGGGCCGAAGCTCCTATAATTCACCCCTCCACTTT
CASSDGGRSSYNSPLHF
>.|TRBJ2-3|TRBD1|TRBV7-3
TGTGCCAGCAGCGAGGACAGGATCCCTGGCACAGATACGCAGTATTTT
CASSEDRIPGTDTQYF
>.|TRBJ1-6|.|TRBV2
TGTGCCAGCAGTGAATATCGGGCCAATTCACCCCTCCACTTT
CASSEYRANSPLHF
>.|TRBJ2-2|.|TRBV24-1
TGTGCCACCAGAGGGAGCGACGCGCGCACCGGGGAGCTGTTTTTT
CATRGSDARTGELFF
>few|TRBJ2-3|.|TRBV6-1
TGTGCCAGCAGTGGTGGGTTTAGCACAGATACGCAGTATTTT
CASSGGFSTDTQYF
>.|TRBJ2-5|.|TRBV20-1
TGCAGTGCTAGAGATGTAAAGACCCTCCAAGAGACCCAGTACTTC
CSARDVKTLQETQYF
>.|TRBJ1-2|TRBD1|TRBV7-9
TGTGCCAGCAGCCCCGGGACAGGGGCGTTCGGGGGCTACACCTTC
CASSPGTGAFGGYTF
>.|TRBJ1-2|.|TRBV29-1
TGCAGCGTTGGGGGGGAGTTATTTGGCTACACCTTC
CSVGGELFGYTF
>.|TRBJ2-1|TRBD1|TRBV24-1
TGTGCCACCAGTGATTTGCGAGGGGGCGAATACAATGAGCAGTTCTTC
CATSDLRGGEYNEQFF
>many|TRBJ1-1|TRBD1|TRBV11-3
TGTGCCAGCAGTTTCACAGGGGGCACTGAAGCTTTCTTT
CASSFTGGTEAFF
>many|TRBJ2-2|.|TRBV25-1
TGTGCCAGCACCGGGGGAACCGGGGAGCTGTTTTTT
CASTGGTGELFF
>.|TRBJ2-3|.|TRBV20-1
TGCAGTGCTAGTCAGGCGGATACGCAGTATTTT
CSASQADTQYF
>many|TRBJ2-6|.|TRBV7-9
TGTGCCAGCAGCGGGGAGTACTCTGGGGCCAACGTCCTGACTTTC
CASSGEYSGANVLTF
>many|TRBJ2-2|.|TRBV29-1
TGCAGCGTCGGGACTCCGAACACCGGGGAGCTGTTTTTT
CSVGTPNTGELFF
>many|TRBJ2-5|.|TRBV5-4
TGTGCCAGCAGCCACCCCCGGAGGGAGAAGACCCAGTACTTC
CASSHPRREKTQYF
>many|TRBJ2-2|.|TRBV11-2
TGTGCCAGCAGCCTTCAGGGCCCAGACACCGGGGAGCTGTTTTTT
CASSLQGPDTGELFF
>many|TRBJ1-4|.|TRBV6-6
TGTGCCAGCAGTTACGGAGGGGTCGATGAAAAACTGTTTTTT
CASSYGGVDEKLFF
>.|TRBJ2-7|TRBD1|TRBV2
TGTGCCAGCAGATCCGGTGTGGGACAGGGCTCCTACGAGCAGTACTTC
CASRSGVGQGSYEQYF
>.|TRBJ1-5|TRBD1|TRBV15
TGTGCCACCAGCAGAGATAAGGGACAGTCCCAGCATTTT
CATSRDKGQSQHF
>.|TRBJ1-2|.|TRBV29-1
TGCAGCGTTGAAGAGTACAGGGAGCGGTATGGCTACACCTTC
CSVEEYRERYGYTF
>.|TRBJ2-5|.|TRBV7-2
TGTGCCAGCAGGGGGGAATACGAGAGAGAGACCCAGTACTTC
CASRGEYERETQYF
>many|TRBJ2-5|TRBD1|TRBV7-9
TGTGCCAGCAGCCTACAGGGGTCGAAAGAGACCCAGTACTTC
CASSLQGSKETQYF
>many|TRBJ1-3|.|TRBV7-9
TGTGCCAGCAGCTTAGCAGGGGGAGGAAACACCATATATTTT
CASSLAGGGNTIYF
>few|TRBJ2-7|.|TRBV5-1
TGCGCCAGCAGCTCCGATCCCTCTACTTACAGGGACTCCCGCGAGCAGTACTTC
CASSSDPSTYRDSREQYF
>many|TRBJ1-2|.|TRBV5-1
TGCGCCAGCAGCTTGGCTTTGGGGGACTATGGCTACACCTTC
CASSLALGDYGYTF
>many|TRBJ1-6|TRBD1|TRBV13
TGTGCCAGCAGCTTAGGACAGGGGCGAAATTCACCCCTCCACTTT
CASSLGQGRNSPLHF
>.|TRBJ2-5|.|TRBV6-4
TGTGCCAGCAGCCCCTACCCCAATCAGCCCCAGTACTTC
CASSPYPNQPQYF
>many|TRBJ2-7|.|TRBV4-2
TGTGCCAGCAGCCAAGATGTGGGAAGCTCCTACGAGCAGTACTTC
CASSQDVGSSYEQYF
>.|TRBJ2-5|TRBD2|TRBV30
TGTGCCTGGAGTGTTACTAGCGGGAGGCAAGAGACCCAGTACTTC
CAWSVTSGRQETQYF
>.|TRBJ2-1|TRBD1|TRBV29-1
TGCAGCGTCAACCGGGACAGGGGGCACGATGAGCAGTTCTTC
CSVNRDRGHDEQFF
>.|TRBJ2-7|TRBD2|TRBV7-9
TGTGCCAGCAGCTTATACCCTGTAGCGGGGGCGACCTACGAGCAGTACTTC
CASSLYPVAGATYEQYF
>many|TRBJ1-6|TRBD1|TRBV19
TGTGCCAGTAGTACCGCACCCGGGACAGGGGATCGGTCACCCCTCCACTTT
CASSTAPGTGDRSPLHF
>many|TRBJ1-1|TRBD1|TRBV7-9
TGTGCCAGCAGCCTGGACAGGCTGAACACTGAAGCTTTCTTT
CASSLDRLNTEAFF
>many|TRBJ1-5|TRBD1|TRBV6-6
TGTGCCAGCAGCGAGCACAGGGGAACTCAGCCCCAGCATTTT
CASSEHRGTQPQHF
>few|TRBJ2-2|.|TRBV6-2/TRBV6-3
TGTGCCAGCAGTTCGGGCAGGGGAGGCGCCACCGGGGAGCTGTTTTTT
CASSSGRGGATGELFF
>many|TRBJ2-5|.|TRBV10-3
TGTGCCAGCAGTGATTGGACAGCGTACCCAGAGACCCAGTACTTC
CASSDWTAYPETQYF
>.|TRBJ2-7|TRBD2|TRBV7-3
TGTGCCAGCAGCTTACGGGGAGGGATCCCCTACGAGCAGTACTTC
CASSLRGGIPYEQYF
>many|TRBJ1-1|.|TRBV7-3
TGTGCCAGCAGCTTAAACAGCATCGGGGACACTGAAGCTTTCTTT
CASSLNSIGDTEAFF
>many|TRBJ1-5|TRBD1|TRBV19
TGTGCCAGTAGTATTCGGGACAGGGGGCGAAATCAGCCCCAGCATTTT
CASSIRDRGRNQPQHF
>.|TRBJ1-5|TRBD1|TRBV7-2
TGTGCCAGCAGCTTAGCCCTGACAGGGGACCATCAGCCCCAGCATTTT
CASSLALTGDHQPQHF
>many|TRBJ2-7|.|TRBV7-9
TGTGCCAGCAGCTTAAGTCGAGGGGGGGGCCACGAGCAGTACTTC
CASSLSRGGGHEQYF
>.|TRBJ2-5|TRBD2|TRBV29-1
TGCAGCGTGGCAGAACTAGCGGGAGGAGGCGAGACCCAGTACTTC
CSVAELAGGGETQYF
>.|TRBJ2-7|.|TRBV12-5
TGTGCTAGTGGCCCACCAGGGACCCACGAGCAGTACTTC
CASGPPGTHEQYF